This T cell receptor beta chain was recovered during a study of identical twins. Regarding the study as a whole: The abundant beta clonotypes from cord blood had fewer insertions, and memory repertoires had none of this.

After removal of 5 bases from V and 7 bases from J, the junction contained 9 bases not matched to a gene. CDR3 length equals 16 residues. TCRdb reprocessed the 5' RACE reads via MiXCR and lists one record per CDR3 protein. The sample carries roughly 770,000 distinct CDR3 sequences, 18% recorded once. Turning to this clonotype: Its target is not known.

The data also belong to a second study, concerning T cells expressing NK-cell markers. From that second work: Sequencing covered eight donors, seven HCMV-seropositive and one seronegative. The dominant NKG2C+ clonotypes represented about 1.0-7.0% of CD8+ T cells in over 5 donors. Several donors' CD3+CD56-NKG2C+ cells were dominated by the same clonotypes.

The sequenced material came from PBMCs. This receptor was identified in a woman younger than 30 in good health. This chain uses TRBV12-3 or TRBV12-4 with TRBJ2-1; 12 nucleotides agree with TRBD1. CDR3 nucleotide sequence: TGTGCCAGCAGTCGCGGGACAGGGGGCATTAGGAATGAGCAGTTCTTC. This codes for CASSRGTGGIRNEQFF.